A selection of T cell receptor beta chains follows, all from one sample in a study of blood T cell repertoires in COVID-19. Sequencing used immunoSEQ multiplex PCR; TCRdb keeps in-frame clones, though not all of them. Among 110,000 to 150,000 clones listed, 65% to 80% were seen once. The specimen was peripheral blood. The receptors here all came from a woman aged 55-69 years with acute or convalescent COVID-19. Both conserved end residues are part of each CDR3. D genes are given only for firm matches. Some rows have no size entry. The others give once, few or many, or a class for an expanded clone.

16	TRBV9	TRBD2	TRBJ2-7	NA	CASSGEGGRFSYEQYF	TGTGCCAGCAGCGGAGAGGGAGGGAGGTTCTCCTACGAGCAGTACTTC
11	TRBV30	NA	TRBJ1-1	NA	CAWRASTEAFF	TGTGCCTGGCGAGCGAGCACTGAAGCTTTCTTT
17	TRBV19	NA	TRBJ2-3	NA	CASSIALTGHFTDTQYF	TGTGCCAGTAGTATAGCCTTGACTGGCCACTTCACAGATACGCAGTATTTT
13	TRBV5-1	NA	TRBJ1-1	NA	CASSFTGNTEAFF	TGCGCCAGCAGCTTCACGGGTAACACTGAAGCTTTCTTT
13	TRBV11-2	NA	TRBJ2-3	NA	CASSLRGTDTQYF	TGTGCCAGCAGCCTCCGCGGCACAGATACGCAGTATTTT
18	TRBV6-4	TRBD2	TRBJ2-2	NA	CASSRHPAGGPNTGELFF	TGTGCCAGCAGTCGACACCCCGCGGGAGGCCCGAACACCGGGGAGCTGTTTTTT
13	TRBV19	NA	TRBJ1-5	few	CASSDTGNQPQHF	TGTGCCAGTAGTGATACAGGGAACCAGCCCCAGCATTTT
15	TRBV5-1	NA	TRBJ2-1	few	CASSLEGSSYNEQFF	TGCGCCAGCAGCTTGGAAGGGAGCTCCTACAATGAGCAGTTCTTC
13	TRBV12-5	TRBD1	TRBJ1-2	NA	CASGPGTGHGYTF	TGTGCTAGTGGTCCAGGGACAGGACATGGCTACACCTTC
14	TRBV28	NA	TRBJ2-7	NA	CASSPTGSTYEQYF	TGTGCCAGCAGTCCGACAGGTTCTACCTACGAGCAGTACTTC
13	TRBV30	TRBD1	TRBJ2-7	NA	CAWSGDSPDEQYF	TGTGCCTGGAGTGGGGACAGTCCCGACGAGCAGTACTTC
13	TRBV18	TRBD1	TRBJ1-1	NA	CASSPGQGPRAFF	TGTGCCAGCTCACCGGGACAGGGGCCCAGAGCTTTCTTT
16	TRBV23-1	TRBD1	TRBJ1-6	NA	CASSRTGGSYNSPLHF	TGCGCCAGCAGTCGCACAGGGGGCTCCTATAATTCACCCCTCCACTTT
16	TRBV7-8	TRBD1	TRBJ2-3	NA	CASSLGGQGIRDTQYF	TGTGCCAGCAGCTTAGGGGGACAGGGAATTCGAGATACGCAGTATTTT
16	TRBV21-1	NA	TRBJ2-7	NA	CASSREVEGWSYEQYF	TGTGCCAGCAGCAGAGAGGTGGAGGGATGGTCCTACGAGCAGTACTTC
14	TRBV5-1	TRBD1	TRBJ2-5	NA	CASSLVGGLETQYF	TGCGCCAGCAGCTTGGTAGGGGGCTTAGAGACCCAGTACTTC
15	TRBV5-6	NA	TRBJ2-3	NA	CASSLAGPAGHTQYF	TGTGCCAGCAGCTTGGCAGGTCCGGCCGGCCATACGCAGTATTTT
19	TRBV5-1	NA	TRBJ2-7	NA	CASSPFPSSGSRFSYEQYF	TGCGCCAGCAGCCCCTTCCCCAGTAGCGGAAGCCGCTTCTCCTACGAGCAGTACTTC
14	TRBV6-5	TRBD1	TRBJ1-2	NA	CASSSPGQGTGYTF	TGTGCCAGCAGTTCCCCGGGACAGGGGACGGGCTACACCTTC
15	TRBV3-1/TRBV3-2	NA	TRBJ1-2	NA	CASSPTGSLNYGYTF	TGTGCCAGCAGCCCCACAGGGTCCCTAAACTATGGCTACACCTTC
13	TRBV27	NA	TRBJ1-1	NA	CASSPKLTTEAFF	TGTGCCAGCAGTCCGAAACTTACCACTGAAGCTTTCTTT
15	TRBV3-1/TRBV3-2	TRBD1	TRBJ2-7	many	CASSRDRGSAYEQYF	TGTGCCAGCAGCCGGGACAGGGGATCGGCATACGAGCAGTACTTC
15	TRBV27	NA	TRBJ2-7	NA	CASSSVLAASYEQYF	TGTGCCAGCAGTTCGGTGTTAGCGGCCTCCTACGAGCAGTACTTC
17	TRBV19	TRBD2	TRBJ2-7	NA	CATSGQGLAGGTYEQYF	TGTGCCACCTCGGGACAGGGACTAGCGGGAGGAACCTACGAGCAGTACTTC
16	TRBV18	NA	TRBJ2-1	NA	CASSSGSAGVRNEQFF	TGTGCCAGCTCATCAGGGTCCGCTGGGGTACGGAATGAGCAGTTCTTC
14	TRBV5-1	NA	TRBJ2-2	NA	CASTLGGNTGELFF	TGCGCCAGCACCCTGGGGGGGAACACCGGGGAGCTGTTTTTT
16	TRBV28	NA	TRBJ1-5	NA	CASTRLEEVPNQPQHF	TGTGCCAGCACACGTTTGGAGGAAGTGCCAAATCAGCCCCAGCATTTT
16	TRBV3-1/TRBV3-2	NA	TRBJ1-1	few	CASSQRRIRLNTEAFF	TGTGCCAGCAGCCAAAGAAGGATCAGGCTGAACACTGAAGCTTTCTTT
17	TRBV11-2	TRBD2	TRBJ2-3	once	CASSFPLGGGPTDTQYF	TGTGCCAGCAGCTTCCCCTTGGGCGGGGGGCCCACAGATACGCAGTATTTT
13	TRBV11-3	NA	TRBJ2-2	NA	CASSFSGTGELFF	TGTGCCAGCAGCTTCAGCGGCACCGGGGAGCTGTTTTTT
14	TRBV7-6	TRBD1	TRBJ2-7	few	CASSLDRGSYEQYF	TGTGCCAGCAGCCTAGACAGGGGGAGCTACGAGCAGTACTTC
14	TRBV10-3	NA	TRBJ2-7	NA	CAISEKTGSYEQYF	TGTGCCATCAGCGAAAAAACAGGGTCCTACGAGCAGTACTTC
13	TRBV12-3/TRBV12-4	NA	TRBJ2-5	NA	CASSLAAALTQYF	TGTGCCAGCAGTTTGGCGGCGGCCCTGACCCAGTACTTC
13	TRBV5-1	NA	TRBJ2-7	NA	CASSLDRAYEQYF	TGCGCCAGCAGCTTGGACAGGGCTTACGAGCAGTACTTC
12	TRBV30	NA	TRBJ2-5	NA	CAWSKRQETQYF	TGTGCCTGGAGTAAGAGACAAGAGACCCAGTACTTC
15	TRBV4-1	NA	TRBJ1-1	NA	CASSQLLLLDTEAFF	TGCGCCAGCAGCCAACTCTTATTACTGGACACTGAAGCTTTCTTT
16	TRBV27	TRBD2	TRBJ2-2	NA	CASSFTLAGGVGELFF	TGTGCCAGCAGTTTCACACTAGCGGGAGGGGTCGGGGAGCTGTTTTTT
15	TRBV5-1	TRBD1	TRBJ1-5	NA	CASSVGQGPNQPQHF	TGCGCCAGCAGCGTGGGACAGGGGCCGAATCAGCCCCAGCATTTT
15	TRBV28	NA	TRBJ1-6	NA	CASSQNRAYNSPLHF	TGTGCCAGCAGTCAGAACAGGGCCTATAATTCACCCCTCCACTTT
14	TRBV19	NA	TRBJ2-7	NA	CASSIGGGSYEQYF	TGTGCCAGTAGTATAGGAGGGGGCTCCTACGAGCAGTACTTC
12	TRBV7-3	NA	TRBJ1-1	NA	CASSFTGTEAFF	TGTGCCAGCAGCTTCACGGGAACTGAAGCTTTCTTT
15	TRBV19	TRBD1	TRBJ1-5	NA	CASTSQGVSNQPQHF	TGTGCCAGTACTTCGCAGGGGGTAAGCAATCAGCCCCAGCATTTT
15	TRBV27	NA	TRBJ1-6	NA	CASSLSGARNSPLHF	TGTGCCAGCAGTTTATCTGGGGCCCGTAATTCACCCCTCCACTTT
14	TRBV28	TRBD1	TRBJ2-7	NA	CASRWTGVGHEQYF	TGTGCCAGCAGGTGGACAGGTGTCGGCCACGAGCAGTACTTC
14	TRBV14	NA	TRBJ2-1	NA	CASSQLGRYNEQFF	TGTGCCAGCAGCCAGCTGGGGCGCTACAATGAGCAGTTCTTC